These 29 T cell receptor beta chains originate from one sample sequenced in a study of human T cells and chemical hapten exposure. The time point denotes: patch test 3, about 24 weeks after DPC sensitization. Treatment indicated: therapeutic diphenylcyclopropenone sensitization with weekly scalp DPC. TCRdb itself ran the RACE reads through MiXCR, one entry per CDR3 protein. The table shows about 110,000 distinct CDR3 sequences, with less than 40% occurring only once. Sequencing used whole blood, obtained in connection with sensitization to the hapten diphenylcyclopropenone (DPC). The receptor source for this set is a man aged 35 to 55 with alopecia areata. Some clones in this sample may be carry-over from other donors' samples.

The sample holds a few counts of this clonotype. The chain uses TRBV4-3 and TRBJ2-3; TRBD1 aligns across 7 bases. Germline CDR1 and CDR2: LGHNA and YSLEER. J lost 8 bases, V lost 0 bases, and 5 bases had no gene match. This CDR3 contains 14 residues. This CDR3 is CASSQDRGGGTQYF. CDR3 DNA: TGCGCCAGCAGCCAAGATAGAGGGGGCGGTACGCAGTATTTT.

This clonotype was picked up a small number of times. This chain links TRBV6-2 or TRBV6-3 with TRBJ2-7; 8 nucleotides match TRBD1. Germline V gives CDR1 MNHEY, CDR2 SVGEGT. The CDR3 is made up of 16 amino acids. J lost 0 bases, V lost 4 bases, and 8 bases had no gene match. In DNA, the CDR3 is TGTGCCAGCAGTTTCGGGACAGGACCAAGCTCCTACGAGCAGTACGTC. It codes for CASSFGTGPSSYEQYV.

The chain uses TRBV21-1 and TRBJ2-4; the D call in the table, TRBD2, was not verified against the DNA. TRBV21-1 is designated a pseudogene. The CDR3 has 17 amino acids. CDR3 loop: CARMRAGGPYAKNIQYF. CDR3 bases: TGTGCCAGGATGAGAGCGGGAGGGCCCTACGCCAAAAACATTCAGTACTTC.

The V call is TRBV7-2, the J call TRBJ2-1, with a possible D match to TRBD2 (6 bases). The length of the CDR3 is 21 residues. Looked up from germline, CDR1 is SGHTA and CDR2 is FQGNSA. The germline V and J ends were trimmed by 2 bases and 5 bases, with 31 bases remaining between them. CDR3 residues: CASSLLIRGTVGAERDNEQFF. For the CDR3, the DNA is TGTGCCAGCAGCTTACTTATTAGAGGGACGGTGGGAGCGGAGCGGGACAATGAGCAGTTCTTC. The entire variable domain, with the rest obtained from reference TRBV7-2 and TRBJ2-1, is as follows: GAGVSQSPSNKVTEKGKDVELRCDPISGHTALYWYRQSLGQGLEFLIYFQGNSAPDKSGLPSDRFSAERTGGSVSTLTIQRTQQEDSAVYLCASSLLIRGTVGAERDNEQFFGPGTRLTVL.

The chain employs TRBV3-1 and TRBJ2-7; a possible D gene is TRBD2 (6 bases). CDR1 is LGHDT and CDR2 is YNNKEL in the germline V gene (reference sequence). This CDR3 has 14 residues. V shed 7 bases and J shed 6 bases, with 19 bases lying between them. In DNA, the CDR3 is TGTGCCAGCAATCTGGGCGGGACCCTTAGCGAGCAGTACTTC. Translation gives CASNLGGTLSEQYF.

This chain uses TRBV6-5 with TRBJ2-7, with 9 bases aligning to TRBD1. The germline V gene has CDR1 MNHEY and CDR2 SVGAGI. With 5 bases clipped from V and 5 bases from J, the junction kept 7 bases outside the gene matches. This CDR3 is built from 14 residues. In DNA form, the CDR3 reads TGTGCCAGCAGTAACCGGACAGGGGCGGACGAGCAGTACTTC. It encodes CASSNRTGADEQYF.

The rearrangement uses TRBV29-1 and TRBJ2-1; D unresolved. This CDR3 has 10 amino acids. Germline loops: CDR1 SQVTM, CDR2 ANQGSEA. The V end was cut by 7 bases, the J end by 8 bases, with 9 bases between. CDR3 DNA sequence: TGCAGCGAAACTGGGGATGAGCAGTTCTTC. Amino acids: CSETGDEQFF.

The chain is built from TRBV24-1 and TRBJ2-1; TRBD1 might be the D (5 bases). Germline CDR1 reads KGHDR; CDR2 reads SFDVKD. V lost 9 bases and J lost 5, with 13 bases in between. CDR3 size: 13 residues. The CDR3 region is CATGVRANNEQFF. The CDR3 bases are TGTGCCACCGGGGTCAGGGCAAACAATGAGCAGTTCTTC.

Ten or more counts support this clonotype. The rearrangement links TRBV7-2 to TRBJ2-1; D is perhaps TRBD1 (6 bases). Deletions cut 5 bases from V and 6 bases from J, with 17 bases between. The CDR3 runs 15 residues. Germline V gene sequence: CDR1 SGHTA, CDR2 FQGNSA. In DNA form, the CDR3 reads TGTGCCAGCAGCCCTAGCCGGACAGAACGCAATGAGCAGTTCTTC. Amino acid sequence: CASSPSRTERNEQFF.

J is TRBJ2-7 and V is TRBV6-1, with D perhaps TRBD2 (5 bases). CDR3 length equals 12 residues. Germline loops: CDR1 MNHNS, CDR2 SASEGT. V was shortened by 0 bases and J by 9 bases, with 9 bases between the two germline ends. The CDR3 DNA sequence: TGTGCCAGCAGTGAAGCCGGGATGCGGCAGTACGTC. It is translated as CASSEAGMRQYV.

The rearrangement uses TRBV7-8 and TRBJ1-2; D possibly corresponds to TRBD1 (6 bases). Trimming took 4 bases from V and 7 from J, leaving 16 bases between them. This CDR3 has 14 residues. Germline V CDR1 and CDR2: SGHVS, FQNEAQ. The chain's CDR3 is CASSSLQGSSGYTF. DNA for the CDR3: TGTGCCAGCAGCTCTCTACAGGGTTCGTCTGGCTACACCTTC.

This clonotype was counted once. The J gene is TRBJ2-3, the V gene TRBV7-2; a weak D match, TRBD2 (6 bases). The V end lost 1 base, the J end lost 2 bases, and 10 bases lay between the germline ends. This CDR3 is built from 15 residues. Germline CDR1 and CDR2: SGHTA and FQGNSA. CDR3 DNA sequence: TGTGCCAGCAGCTTAGTCGCGGGAACCACAGATACGCAGTATTTT. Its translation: CASSLVAGTTDTQYF. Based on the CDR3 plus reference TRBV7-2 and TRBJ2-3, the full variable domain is GAGVSQSPSNKVTEKGKDVELRCDPISGHTALYWYRQSLGQGLEFLIYFQGNSAPDKSGLPSDRFSAERTGGSVSTLTIQRTQQEDSAVYLCASSLVAGTTDTQYFGPGTRLTVL.

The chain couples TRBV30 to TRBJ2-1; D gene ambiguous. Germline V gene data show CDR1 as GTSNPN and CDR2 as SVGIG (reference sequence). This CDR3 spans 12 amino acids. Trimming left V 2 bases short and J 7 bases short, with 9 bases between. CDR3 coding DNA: TGTGCCTGGAGTCTTTTTGTTAATGAGCAGTTCTTC. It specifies CAWSLFVNEQFF.

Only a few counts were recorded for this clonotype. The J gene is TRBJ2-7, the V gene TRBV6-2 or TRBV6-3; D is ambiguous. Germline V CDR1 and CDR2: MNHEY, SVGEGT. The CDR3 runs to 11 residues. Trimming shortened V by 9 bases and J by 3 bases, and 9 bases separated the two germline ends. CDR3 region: CASAGGYEQYV. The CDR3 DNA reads TGTGCCAGTGCAGGCGGCTACGAGCAGTACGTC.

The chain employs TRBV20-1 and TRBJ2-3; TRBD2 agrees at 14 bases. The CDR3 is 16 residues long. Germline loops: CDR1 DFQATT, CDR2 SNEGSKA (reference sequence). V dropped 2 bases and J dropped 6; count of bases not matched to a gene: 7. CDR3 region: CSARPGTSGSMDTQYF. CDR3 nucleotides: TGCAGTGCTAGACCCGGGACTAGCGGGAGCATGGATACGCAGTATTTT.

The CDR3 DNA reads as TGTGCCAGCAGTTTCTCGAGCGGCCCTGGGGGAGGGGCCAACGTCCTGACTTTC. Amino acid sequence: CASSFSSGPGGGANVLTF. The chain is built from TRBV28 and TRBJ2-6; D is possibly TRBD1 or TRBD2 (5 bases each). Germline V gene data show CDR1 as MDHEN and CDR2 as SYDVKM. This CDR3 contains 18 residues. V was trimmed by 3 bases and J by 4 bases, leaving 19 bases between them.

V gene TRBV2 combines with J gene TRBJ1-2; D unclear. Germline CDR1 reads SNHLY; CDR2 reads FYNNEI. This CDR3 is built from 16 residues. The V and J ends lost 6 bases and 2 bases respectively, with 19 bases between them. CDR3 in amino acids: CASRHSRREANYGYTF. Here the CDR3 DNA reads TGTGCCAGCAGACACTCCCGGCGCGAGGCCAACTATGGCTACACCTTC. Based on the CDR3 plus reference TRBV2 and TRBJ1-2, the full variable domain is EPEVTQTPSHQVTQMGQEVILRCVPISNHLYFYWYRQILGQKVEFLVSFYNNEISEKSEIFDDQFSVERPDGSNFTLKIRSTKLEDSAMYFCASRHSRREANYGYTFGSGTRLTVV.

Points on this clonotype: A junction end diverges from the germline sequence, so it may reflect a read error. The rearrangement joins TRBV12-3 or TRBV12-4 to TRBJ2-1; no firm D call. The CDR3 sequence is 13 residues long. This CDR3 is CASSFSIADERNF. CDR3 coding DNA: TGTGCCAGCAGTTTTAGTATCGCGGACGAAAGAAACTTC.

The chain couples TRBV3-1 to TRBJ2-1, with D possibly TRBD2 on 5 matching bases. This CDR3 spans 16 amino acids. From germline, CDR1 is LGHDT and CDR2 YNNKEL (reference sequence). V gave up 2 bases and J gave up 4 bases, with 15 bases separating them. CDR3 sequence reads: CASSQRRVNTYNEQFF. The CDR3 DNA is TGTGCCAGCAGCCAAAGGCGGGTAAACACTTACAATGAGCAGTTCTTC.

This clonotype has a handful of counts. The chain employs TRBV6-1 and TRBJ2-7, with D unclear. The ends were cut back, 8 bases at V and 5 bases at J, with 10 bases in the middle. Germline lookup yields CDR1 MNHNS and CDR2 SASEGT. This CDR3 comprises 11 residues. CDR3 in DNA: TGTGCCAGCGGCCACTTACACGAGCAGTACTTC. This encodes CASGHLHEQYF.

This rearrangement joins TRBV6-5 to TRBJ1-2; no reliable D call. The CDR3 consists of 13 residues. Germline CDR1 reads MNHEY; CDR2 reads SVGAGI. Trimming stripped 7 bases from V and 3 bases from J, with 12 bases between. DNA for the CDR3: TGTGCCAGCAATTCAGACGGAGACTATGGCTACACCTTC. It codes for CASNSDGDYGYTF.

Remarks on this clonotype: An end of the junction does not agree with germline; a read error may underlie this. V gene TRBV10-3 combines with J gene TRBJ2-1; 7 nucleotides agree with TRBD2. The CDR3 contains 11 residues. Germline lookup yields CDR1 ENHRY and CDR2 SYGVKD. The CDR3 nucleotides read TGTGCCATCAGTGAGTCGGGCGGGAGCGAGTTC. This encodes CAISESGGSEF.

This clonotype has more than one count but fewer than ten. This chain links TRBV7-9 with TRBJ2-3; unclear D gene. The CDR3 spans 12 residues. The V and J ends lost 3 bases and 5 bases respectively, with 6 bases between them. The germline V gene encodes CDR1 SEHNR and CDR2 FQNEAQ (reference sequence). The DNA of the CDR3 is TGTGCCAGCAGCTTTCAGGAAGATACGCAGTATTTT. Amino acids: CASSFQEDTQYF.

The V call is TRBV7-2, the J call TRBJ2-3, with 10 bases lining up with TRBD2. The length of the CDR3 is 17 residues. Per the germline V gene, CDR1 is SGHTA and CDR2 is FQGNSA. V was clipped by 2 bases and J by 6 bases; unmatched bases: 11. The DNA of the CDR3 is TGTGCCAGCAGCTTATTCTCTCTAGCGGGGGTACGGGATACGCAGTATTTT. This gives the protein CASSLFSLAGVRDTQYF.

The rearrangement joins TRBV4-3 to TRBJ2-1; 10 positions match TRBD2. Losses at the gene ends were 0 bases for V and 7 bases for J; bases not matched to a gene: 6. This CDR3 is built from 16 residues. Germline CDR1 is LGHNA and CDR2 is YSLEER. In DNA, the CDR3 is TGCGCCAGCAGCCAAGATTCTAGCGGGGGATCAAATGAGCAGTTCTTC. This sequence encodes CASSQDSSGGSNEQFF.

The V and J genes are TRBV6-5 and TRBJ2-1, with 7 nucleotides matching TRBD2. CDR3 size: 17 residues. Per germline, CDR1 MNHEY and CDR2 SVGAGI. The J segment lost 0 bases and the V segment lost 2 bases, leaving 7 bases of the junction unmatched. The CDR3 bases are TGTGCCAGCAGTTACAACGAGCGGGACGTCTCCTACAATGAGCAGTTCTTC. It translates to CASSYNERDVSYNEQFF.

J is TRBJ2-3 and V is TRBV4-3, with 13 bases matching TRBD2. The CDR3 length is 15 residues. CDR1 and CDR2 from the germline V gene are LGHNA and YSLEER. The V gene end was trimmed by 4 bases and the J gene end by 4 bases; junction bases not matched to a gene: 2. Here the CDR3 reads CASSRTSGSADTQYF. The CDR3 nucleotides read TGCGCCAGCAGCCGGACTAGCGGGAGCGCAGATACGCAGTATTTT.

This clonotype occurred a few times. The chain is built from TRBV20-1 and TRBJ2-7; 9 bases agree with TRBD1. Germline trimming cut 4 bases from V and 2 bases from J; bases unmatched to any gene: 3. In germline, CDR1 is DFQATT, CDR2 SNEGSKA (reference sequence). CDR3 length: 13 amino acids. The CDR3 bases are TGCAGTGCTATAGGACAGGGGACCTACGAGCAGTACTTC. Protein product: CSAIGQGTYEQYF.

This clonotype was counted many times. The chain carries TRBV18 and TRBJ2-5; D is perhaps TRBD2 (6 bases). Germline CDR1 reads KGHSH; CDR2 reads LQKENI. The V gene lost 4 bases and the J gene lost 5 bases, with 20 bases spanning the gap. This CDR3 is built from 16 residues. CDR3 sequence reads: CASSLEATRLTETQYF. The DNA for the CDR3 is TGTGCCAGCTCACTCGAAGCGACTAGACTTACGGAGACCCAGTACTTC.